This TCR beta chain was identified in a study of blood T cell repertoires in COVID-19. Using immunoSEQ multiplex PCR, the repertoire was profiled, and TCRdb retains in-frame clones only, with some absent. The profile shows about 150,000 clones, approximately 88% of them singletons. Deletions cut 5 bases from V and 4 bases from J, with 11 bases between. The CDR3 is 13 amino acids. CDR1 and CDR2 from the germline V gene are SEHNR and FQNEAQ (reference sequence). This receptor was identified in a woman aged 50 to 60 with acute or convalescent COVID-19. The sequenced sample consisted of peripheral blood. The V gene is TRBV7-9, the J gene TRBJ1-2; D is perhaps TRBD1 (6 bases). The DNA for the CDR3 is TGTGCCAGCAGCGCAGGGGTTGCCTATGGCTACACCTTC. The encoded protein is CASSAGVAYGYTF.